This note documents a single T cell receptor beta chain sequence. The sample is drawn from a study of shared clonotypes between healthy human individuals. V was trimmed by 7 bases and J by 1 base, leaving 17 bases between them. Per germline, CDR1 SGHNT and CDR2 YYREEE (reference sequence). The CDR3 has 15 amino acids. Naive CD8 cells lacked CD45RO and underwent positive selection for CCR7, leaving out terminally differentiated effector memory CD45RA+ cells. Clones were read by immunoSEQ multiplex PCR, and TCRdb kept only the in-frame ones, dropping some. The table shows about 2 million clones, with approximately 94% occurring only once.

This clonotype was sampled from a man aged 18-30 years in good health. V usage is TRBV5-4 and J usage is TRBJ1-1; unclear D gene. The specimen sequenced was naive CD8+ T cells sorted from blood. This chain's CDR3 is CASGGRTTPNTEAFF. Here the CDR3 DNA reads TGTGCCAGCGGAGGCAGGACTACCCCGAACACTGAAGCTTTCTTT.